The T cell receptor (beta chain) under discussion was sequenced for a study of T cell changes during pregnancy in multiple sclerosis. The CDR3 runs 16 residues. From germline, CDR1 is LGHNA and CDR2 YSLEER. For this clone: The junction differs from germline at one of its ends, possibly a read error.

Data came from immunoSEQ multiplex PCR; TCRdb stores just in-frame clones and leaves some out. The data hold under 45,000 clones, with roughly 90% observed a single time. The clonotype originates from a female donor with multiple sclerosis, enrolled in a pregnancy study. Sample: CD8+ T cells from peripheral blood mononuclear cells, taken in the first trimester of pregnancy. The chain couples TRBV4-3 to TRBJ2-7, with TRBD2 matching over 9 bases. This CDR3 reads CASSQDLRGGASYPNF. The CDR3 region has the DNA TGCGCCAGCAGCCAAGATCTCCGCGGGGGGGCTTCGTATCCGAACTTC.